The sequence of this T cell receptor (beta chain) was determined in a study of long-term antiretroviral therapy in people with HIV. Background on the study: The 2015 recommendation for immediate ART came about a decade after the earliest samples.

The J segment lost 3 bases and the V segment lost 5 bases, leaving 7 bases of the junction unmatched. The length of the CDR3 is 15 residues. CDR1 SGHAT and CDR2 FQNNGV come from the germline V gene. Details on this clone: Its target is unknown.

The assay, immunoSEQ v3.0, was run at survey level. The study targeted roughly 35,000-50,000 T-cell genomes per sample in sequencing. Sequencing was performed with immunoSEQ multiplex PCR; in TCRdb, only in-frame clones are kept and a portion is missing. Counted here are under 30,000 clones, 70% to 90% occurring once; the ten biggest clones make up roughly 3.5%. Study findings and constraints: The clones with expansion before ART were dominant in the repertoire at all time points. In samples taken after ART, diversity increased but remained below transplant donor control levels.

This specimen consisted of unsorted PBMCs, obtained 1.9 years after starting antiretroviral therapy. The chain links TRBV11-2 to TRBJ1-1; TRBD1 aligns across 9 bases. This TCR was sampled from a woman in her twenties or thirties with HIV. The CDR3: CASSTTGGAYTEAFF. The CDR3 region has the DNA TGTGCCAGCAGCACCACAGGGGGCGCGTACACTGAAGCTTTCTTT.